The 24 T cell receptor beta chains below were found in one sample sequenced in a study of neurological immune-mediated disorders (dated by TCRdb to between 2019 and 2020). The library was obtained by 5' RACE. Sequencing took place on an Illumina HiSeq 2500. TCRdb reworked the public reads: Q25 trimming with fastp, MiXCR clone assembly, productive beta chains retained. Each CDR3 protein appears once, grouped with its most common genes and DNA. The sample has about 87,000 distinct CDR3 sequences on record, roughly 3.5% of them singletons. The top ten hold less than 3.5% of the sample. The sequenced sample consisted of PBMCs. These receptors were collected from a woman between 50 and 59 years old with multiple sclerosis.

This clonotype ranks as medium-sized. The gene calls are TRBV9 and TRBJ1-1; D remains unclear. V dropped 0 bases and J dropped 4 bases, with 10 bases sitting between them. Germline assignment: CDR1 SGDLS and CDR2 YYNGEE. The CDR3 has 14 amino acids. CDR3 residues: CASSVEGRSTEAFF. CDR3 nucleotide sequence: TGTGCCAGCAGCGTAGAAGGGAGAAGCACTGAAGCTTTCTTT.

This clonotype was seen repeatedly, ten times or more. V usage is TRBV7-2 and J usage is TRBJ2-5, with D uncertain. Deletions cut 5 bases from V and 5 bases from J, with 18 bases between. From germline, CDR1 is SGHTA and CDR2 FQGNSA. CDR3 length equals 15 residues. The CDR3 DNA reads TGTGCCAGCAGCCGATCCCCCTCCGGGCCGGAGACCCAGTACTTC. Translated: CASSRSPSGPETQYF.

This clonotype was recorded at least ten times. The chain couples TRBV20-1 to TRBJ2-7; weak D call: TRBD2 (6 bases). This CDR3 spans 12 amino acids. Trimming stripped 0 bases from V and 6 bases from J, with 9 bases between. CDR1 and CDR2 from the germline V gene are DFQATT and SNEGSKA (reference sequence). The CDR3 DNA follows: TGCAGTGCTAGAGATAGGAGGGCCGAGCAGTACTTC. Its protein is CSARDRRAEQYF.

This clonotype was detected ten times or more. V gene TRBV12-3 or TRBV12-4 combines with J gene TRBJ1-6; D remains ambiguous. The CDR3 is 13 amino acids. Trimming took 10 bases from V and 7 from J, leaving 14 bases between them. For the CDR3, the DNA is TGTGCCACCCAGCGGACGGGGAATTCACCCCTCCACTTT. The encoded protein is CATQRTGNSPLHF.

This clonotype was seen many times. The gene calls are TRBV14 and TRBJ1-4; TRBD1 is a possible D gene (5 bases). This CDR3 region has 18 residues. Between the trimmed V and J ends, which lost 1 base and 3 bases, there was a span of 18 bases. Germline V gene lookup returns CDR1 SGHDN and CDR2 FVKESK. CDR3 protein: CASSQVVLRGLANEKLFF. DNA of the CDR3: TGTGCCAGCAGCCAAGTCGTGTTAAGGGGCTTAGCTAATGAAAAACTGTTTTTT.

This clonotype was counted at least ten times. J is TRBJ1-1 and V is TRBV20-1, with no clear D. The CDR3 sequence is 13 residues long. Per the germline V gene, CDR1 is DFQATT and CDR2 is SNEGSKA (reference sequence). V lost 2 bases and J lost 5, with 12 bases in between. In nucleotides, the CDR3 is TGCAGTGCTAGATCAGGCGCTTCGACTGAAGCTTTCTTT. Translating gives CSARSGASTEAFF.

The sample holds many counts of this clonotype. The V call is TRBV20-1, the J call TRBJ2-7; D might be TRBD2 (5 bases). There are 14 residues in the CDR3. CDR1 and CDR2 (germline): DFQATT, SNEGSKA (reference sequence). V was clipped by 0 bases and J by 7 bases, with 16 bases between them. The CDR3 DNA follows: TGCAGTGCTAGAGATCTGGGTGGAGGTTGGGAGCAGTACTTC. Its protein product is CSARDLGGGWEQYF.

This clonotype has ten or more counts. The chain couples TRBV7-8 to TRBJ2-3; perhaps D is TRBD1 or TRBD2 (5 bases each). The germline V gene has CDR1 SGHVS and CDR2 FQNEAQ. Trimming pared 1 base from V and 3 bases from J, leaving 17 bases between. The CDR3 is 17 residues long. This chain's CDR3 is CASSLVRPTRGTDTQYF. The CDR3 DNA sequence: TGTGCCAGCAGCTTAGTAAGGCCAACGAGGGGAACAGATACGCAGTATTTT.

This clonotype was seen ten or more times. The chain has TRBV7-6 and TRBJ2-1; D is unresolved. Germline V gives CDR1 SGHVS, CDR2 FNYEAQ. Trimming pared 5 bases from V and 5 bases from J, leaving 7 bases between. The CDR3 runs 12 residues. CDR3 loop: CASSLRDNEQFF. The CDR3 nucleotides read TGTGCCAGCAGCCTCCGGGACAATGAGCAGTTCTTC.

This clonotype came up many times. This chain links TRBV6-6 with TRBJ2-1; 8 bases align to TRBD1. V was clipped by 4 bases and J by 8 bases; unmatched bases: 7. The CDR3 is 14 amino acids. Germline loops: CDR1 MNHNY, CDR2 SVGAGI (reference sequence). The CDR3 sequence: CASSSDRVSDEQFF. CDR3 DNA sequence: TGTGCCAGCAGTTCGGACAGGGTGAGCGATGAGCAGTTCTTC.

This clonotype was picked up many times. The chain carries TRBV12-5 and TRBJ2-3; 9 bases fit TRBD1. V shed 2 bases, J shed 0 bases, and the junction held 6 bases outside the gene matches. This CDR3 region has 17 residues. Germline V gene data show CDR1 as LGHNT and CDR2 as FRNRAP. DNA of the CDR3: TGTGCTAGTGGTTTGTATCGGGACAGGGTGAGCACAGATACGCAGTATTTT. Translated, it gives CASGLYRDRVSTDTQYF.

This clonotype was found many times. The J gene is TRBJ2-7, the V gene TRBV2; D unresolved. V lost 8 bases to trimming and J lost 5 bases, with 16 bases between them. The CDR3 runs 13 residues. From germline, CDR1 is SNHLY and CDR2 FYNNEI. CDR3 DNA sequence: TGTGCCAGCCAGCCCCCCTTTTCGGACGAGCAGTACTTC. Protein sequence: CASQPPFSDEQYF.

The chain employs TRBV7-9 and TRBJ2-3, with no clear D. Germline V gene lookup returns CDR1 SEHNR and CDR2 FQNEAQ (reference sequence). This CDR3 is 15 amino acids long. Between the trimmed V and J ends, which lost 1 base and 3 bases, there was a span of 11 bases. The chain's CDR3 is CASSLDVTLTDTQYF. Written as DNA, the CDR3 is TGTGCCAGCAGCTTAGACGTGACTCTTACAGATACGCAGTATTTT.

This clonotype was recorded at least ten times. The chain recombines TRBV20-1 with TRBJ2-7; the match to TRBD2 covers 7 bases. Germline assignment: CDR1 DFQATT and CDR2 SNEGSKA (reference sequence). The CDR3 runs 14 residues. After removal of 0 bases from V and 3 bases from J, the junction contained 5 bases not matched to a gene. CDR3: CSARELAGLYEQYF. The CDR3 DNA sequence: TGCAGTGCTAGAGAATTAGCGGGCCTCTACGAGCAGTACTTC.

This clonotype was observed at least ten times. V is TRBV2 and J is TRBJ1-2; tentatively, D is TRBD1 (5 bases). Trimming took off 0 bases at V and 5 bases at J, with 16 bases between the two ends. The CDR3 is 16 amino acids. Germline lookup yields CDR1 SNHLY and CDR2 FYNNEI. The CDR3 is CASSEAGLGENYGYTF. CDR3 coding DNA: TGTGCCAGCAGTGAAGCGGGGCTGGGGGAGAATTATGGCTACACCTTC.

The sample holds many counts of this clonotype. This CDR3 reads CASTRSRLEQYF. CDR3 DNA: TGTGCCAGCACTAGGTCCAGGTTGGAGCAGTACTTC. The chain combines TRBV28 with TRBJ2-7; no clear D gene. The CDR3 is 12 residues long. Trimming cost V 7 bases and J 7 bases, with 14 bases left between them. The germline gives CDR1 MDHEN, CDR2 SYDVKM. Using reference TRBV28 and TRBJ2-7 for the parts outside the CDR3, the full variable domain is DVKVTQSSRYLVKRTGEKVFLECVQDMDHENMFWYRQDPGLGLRLIYFSYDVKMKEKGDIPEGYSVSREKKERFSLILESASTNQTSMYLCASTRSRLEQYFGPGTRLTVT.

This clonotype was seen many times. The CDR3 coding sequence is TGTGCCAGCAGCCCGCGGGGGAGCACAGATACGCAGTATTTT. This sequence encodes CASSPRGSTDTQYF. The chain couples TRBV7-9 to TRBJ2-3, with 7 bases aligning to TRBD2. The CDR3 spans 14 residues. V shed 5 bases and J 0 bases; nucleotides not matched to a gene: 2. Germline-derived CDR1 and CDR2 are SEHNR and FQNEAQ (reference sequence).

This clonotype appeared many times. This chain links TRBV20-1 with TRBJ1-6; D gene unclear. CDR1 and CDR2 (germline): DFQATT, SNEGSKA (reference sequence). This CDR3 is 16 amino acids long. Trimming shortened V by 2 bases and J by 0 bases, and 11 bases separated the two germline ends. The CDR3 DNA reads as TGCAGTGCTAGATTTAGCGCGAGCTCCTATAATTCACCCCTCCACTTT. Its translation is CSARFSASSYNSPLHF.

This clonotype appeared a few times. The chain employs TRBV3-1 and TRBJ2-1; the match to TRBD2 covers 8 bases. The CDR3 covers 16 residues. Germline CDR1 reads LGHDT; CDR2 reads YNNKEL (reference sequence). After removal of 1 base from V and 3 bases from J, the junction contained 5 bases not matched to a gene. The CDR3: CASSQVGGGIYNEQFF. The CDR3 DNA sequence: TGTGCCAGCAGCCAAGTTGGCGGGGGGATCTACAATGAGCAGTTCTTC.

Many counts were recorded for this clonotype. V is TRBV7-2 and J is TRBJ1-4; D is possibly TRBD1 (5 bases). With 1 base removed from V and 6 bases from J, the gap between germline ends came to 9 bases. Germline values: CDR1 SGHTA, CDR2 FQGNSA. The CDR3 runs 14 residues. Written as DNA, the CDR3 is TGTGCCAGCAGCTTAGATGGGGGAGATGAAAAACTGTTTTTT. It yields the protein CASSLDGGDEKLFF.

This clonotype was detected once. This may come from a read error, since a much larger clone is one base off. This chain connects TRBV5-4 to TRBJ2-1; weak D call: TRBD2 (6 bases). Germline CDR1 reads SGHNT; CDR2 reads YYREEE (reference sequence). Trimming pared 5 bases from V and 1 base from J, leaving 10 bases between. The CDR3 runs to 14 residues. CDR3 protein: CASSRSGSYNEQFF. The DNA of the CDR3 is TGTGCCAGCAGTCGCAGCGGGTCCTACAATGAGCAGTTCTTC.

This clonotype has a count of ten or more. The gene calls are TRBV6-2 or TRBV6-3 and TRBJ2-7; D is unresolved. V dropped 7 bases and J dropped 2 bases, with 12 bases sitting between them. CDR1 and CDR2 (germline): MNHEY, SVGEGT. This CDR3 is built from 13 residues. The CDR3 reads CASTRSVPYEQYF. The CDR3 nucleotides are TGTGCCAGCACGCGGTCCGTCCCCTACGAGCAGTACTTC.

This clonotype came up many times. This rearrangement joins TRBV4-3 to TRBJ2-5; 8 bases are shared with TRBD2. This CDR3 spans 15 amino acids. J lost 2 bases, V lost 5 bases, and 7 bases had no gene match. Germline CDR1 is LGHNA and CDR2 is YSLEER. DNA of the CDR3: TGCGCCAGCAGCGATGGACTAGCAGCACAAGAGACCCAGTACTTC. Residues: CASSDGLAAQETQYF.

Many counts were recorded for this clonotype. The chain links TRBV5-6 to TRBJ2-3; possibly TRBD1 or TRBD2 for D (5 bases each). Germline V CDR1 and CDR2: SGHDT, YYEEEE. Trimming removed 4 bases at V and 0 bases at J, with 12 bases between. The CDR3 spans 15 residues. The DNA of the CDR3 is TGTGCCAGCAGCCCGGGGCTATTGAGCACAGATACGCAGTATTTT. It encodes CASSPGLLSTDTQYF.